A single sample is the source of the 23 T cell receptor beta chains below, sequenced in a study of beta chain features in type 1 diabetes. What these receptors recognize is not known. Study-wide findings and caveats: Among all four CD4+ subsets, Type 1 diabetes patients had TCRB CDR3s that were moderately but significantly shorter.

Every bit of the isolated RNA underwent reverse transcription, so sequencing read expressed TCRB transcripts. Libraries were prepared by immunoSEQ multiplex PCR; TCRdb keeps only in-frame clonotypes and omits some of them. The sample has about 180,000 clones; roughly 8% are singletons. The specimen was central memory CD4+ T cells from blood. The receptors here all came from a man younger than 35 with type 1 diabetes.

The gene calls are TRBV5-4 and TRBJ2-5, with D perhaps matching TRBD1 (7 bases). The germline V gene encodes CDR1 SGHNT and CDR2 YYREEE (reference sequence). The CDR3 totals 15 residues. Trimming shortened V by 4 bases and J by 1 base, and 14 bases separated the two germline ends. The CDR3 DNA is TGTGCCAGCAGCCCCCAGGGGGGCTTCCAAGAGACCCAGTACTTC. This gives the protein CASSPQGGFQETQYF.

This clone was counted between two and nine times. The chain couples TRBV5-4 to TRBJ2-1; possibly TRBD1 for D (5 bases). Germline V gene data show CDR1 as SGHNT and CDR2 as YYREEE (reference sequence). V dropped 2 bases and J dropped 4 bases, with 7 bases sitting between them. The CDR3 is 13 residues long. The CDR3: CASSFRGYNEQFF. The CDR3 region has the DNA TGTGCCAGCAGCTTTAGGGGATACAATGAGCAGTTCTTC.

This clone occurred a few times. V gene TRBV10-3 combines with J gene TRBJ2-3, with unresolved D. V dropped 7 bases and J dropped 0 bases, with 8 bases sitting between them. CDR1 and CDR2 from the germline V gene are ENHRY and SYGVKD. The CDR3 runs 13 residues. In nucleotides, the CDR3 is TGTGCCATCACTCTTTCTAGCACAGATACGCAGTATTTT. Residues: CAITLSSTDTQYF.

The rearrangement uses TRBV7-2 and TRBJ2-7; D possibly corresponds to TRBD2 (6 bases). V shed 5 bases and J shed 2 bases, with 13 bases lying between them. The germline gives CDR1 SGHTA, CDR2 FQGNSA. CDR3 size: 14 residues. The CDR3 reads CASSIHWEAYEQYF. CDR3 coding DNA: TGTGCCAGCAGCATTCACTGGGAGGCCTACGAGCAGTACTTC.

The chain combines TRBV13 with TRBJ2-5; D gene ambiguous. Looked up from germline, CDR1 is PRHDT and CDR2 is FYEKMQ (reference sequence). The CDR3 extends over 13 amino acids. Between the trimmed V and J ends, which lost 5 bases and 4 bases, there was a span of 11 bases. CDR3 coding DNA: TGTGCCAGCAGCCAGAATAAAGTAGAGACCCAGTACTTC. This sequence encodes CASSQNKVETQYF. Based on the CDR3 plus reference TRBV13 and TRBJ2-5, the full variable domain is AAGVIQSPRHLIKEKRETATLKCYPIPRHDTVYWYQQGPGQDPQFLISFYEKMQSDKGSIPDRFSAQQFSDYHSELNMSSLELGDSALYFCASSQNKVETQYFGPGTRLLVL.

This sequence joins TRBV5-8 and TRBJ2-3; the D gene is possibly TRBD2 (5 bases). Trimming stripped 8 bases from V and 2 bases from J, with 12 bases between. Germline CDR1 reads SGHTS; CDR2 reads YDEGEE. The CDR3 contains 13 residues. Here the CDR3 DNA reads TGTGCCAGTTTCCCGGGGTCCACAGATACGCAGTATTTT. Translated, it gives CASFPGSTDTQYF.

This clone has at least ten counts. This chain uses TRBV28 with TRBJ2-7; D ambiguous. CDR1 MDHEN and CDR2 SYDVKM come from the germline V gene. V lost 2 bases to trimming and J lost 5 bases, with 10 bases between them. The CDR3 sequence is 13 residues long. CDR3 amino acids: CASSLLSVHEQYF. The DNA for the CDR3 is TGTGCCAGCAGTTTACTGTCCGTCCACGAGCAGTACTTC.

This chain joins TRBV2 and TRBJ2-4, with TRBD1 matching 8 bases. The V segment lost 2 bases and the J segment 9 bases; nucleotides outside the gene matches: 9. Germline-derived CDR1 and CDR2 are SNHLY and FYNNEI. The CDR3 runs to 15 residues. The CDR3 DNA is TGTGCCAGCAGTGAACCAGCCAGGGGGCAGGGCATTCAGTACTTC. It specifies CASSEPARGQGIQYF.

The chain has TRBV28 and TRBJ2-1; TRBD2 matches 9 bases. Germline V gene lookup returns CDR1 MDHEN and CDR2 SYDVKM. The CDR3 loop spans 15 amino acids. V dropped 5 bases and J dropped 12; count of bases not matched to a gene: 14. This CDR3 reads CASSSSGGGTRVQFF. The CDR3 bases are TGTGCCAGCAGTAGTAGCGGGGGAGGGACAAGGGTGCAGTTCTTC.

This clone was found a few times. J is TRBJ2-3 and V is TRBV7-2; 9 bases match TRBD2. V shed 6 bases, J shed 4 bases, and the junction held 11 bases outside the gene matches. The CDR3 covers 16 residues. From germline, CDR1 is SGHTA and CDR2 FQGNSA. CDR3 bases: TGTGCCAGCAGTACGATGCCCAGCGGGGGGTCAGATACGCAGTATTTT. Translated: CASSTMPSGGSDTQYF.

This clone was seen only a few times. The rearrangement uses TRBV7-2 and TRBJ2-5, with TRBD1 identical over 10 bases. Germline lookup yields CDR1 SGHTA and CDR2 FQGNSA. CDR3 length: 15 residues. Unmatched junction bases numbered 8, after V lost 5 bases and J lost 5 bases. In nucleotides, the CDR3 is TGTGCCAGCAGCGGGGGGACAGGGGTGGGGGAGACCCAGTACTTC. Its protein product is CASSGGTGVGETQYF. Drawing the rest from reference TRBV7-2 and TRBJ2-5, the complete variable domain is GAGVSQSPSNKVTEKGKDVELRCDPISGHTALYWYRQSLGQGLEFLIYFQGNSAPDKSGLPSDRFSAERTGGSVSTLTIQRTQQEDSAVYLCASSGGTGVGETQYFGPGTRLLVL.

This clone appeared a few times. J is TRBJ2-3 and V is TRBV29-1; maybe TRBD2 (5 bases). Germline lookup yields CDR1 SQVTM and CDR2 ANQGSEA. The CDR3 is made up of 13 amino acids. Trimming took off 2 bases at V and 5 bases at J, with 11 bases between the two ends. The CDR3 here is CSVETAEEDTQYF. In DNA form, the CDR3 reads TGCAGCGTTGAAACGGCGGAGGAAGATACGCAGTATTTT.

CDR3 bases: TGTGCCATCAGTGACCTACAGGGTGGAGGAAAACTGTTTTTT. This codes for CAISDLQGGGKLFF. This chain links TRBV10-3 with TRBJ1-4, with D perhaps matching TRBD1 (6 bases). Germline V lookup: CDR1 ENHRY, CDR2 SYGVKD. Trimming shortened V by 3 bases and J by 10 bases, and 15 bases separated the two germline ends. The CDR3 contains 14 residues.

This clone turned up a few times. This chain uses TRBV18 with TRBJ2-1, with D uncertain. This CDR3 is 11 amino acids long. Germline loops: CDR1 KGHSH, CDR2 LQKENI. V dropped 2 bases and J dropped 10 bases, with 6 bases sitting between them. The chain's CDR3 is CASSPSREQFF. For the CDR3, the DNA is TGTGCCAGCTCACCATCACGGGAGCAGTTCTTC.

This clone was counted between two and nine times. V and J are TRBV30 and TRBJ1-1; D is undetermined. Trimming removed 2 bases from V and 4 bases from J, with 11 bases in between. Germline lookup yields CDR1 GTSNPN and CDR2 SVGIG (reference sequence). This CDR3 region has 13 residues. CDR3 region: CAWSPSGGTEAFF. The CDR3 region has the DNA TGTGCCTGGAGTCCGAGTGGAGGCACTGAAGCTTTCTTT.

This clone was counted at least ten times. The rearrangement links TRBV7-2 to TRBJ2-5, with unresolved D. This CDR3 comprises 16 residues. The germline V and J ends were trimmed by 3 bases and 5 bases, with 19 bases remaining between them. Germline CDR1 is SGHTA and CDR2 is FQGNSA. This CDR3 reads CASSFGGSRTRETQYF. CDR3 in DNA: TGTGCCAGCAGCTTTGGTGGGTCTCGAACGAGGGAGACCCAGTACTTC. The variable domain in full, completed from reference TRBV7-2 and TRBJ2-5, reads GAGVSQSPSNKVTEKGKDVELRCDPISGHTALYWYRQSLGQGLEFLIYFQGNSAPDKSGLPSDRFSAERTGGSVSTLTIQRTQQEDSAVYLCASSFGGSRTRETQYFGPGTRLLVL.

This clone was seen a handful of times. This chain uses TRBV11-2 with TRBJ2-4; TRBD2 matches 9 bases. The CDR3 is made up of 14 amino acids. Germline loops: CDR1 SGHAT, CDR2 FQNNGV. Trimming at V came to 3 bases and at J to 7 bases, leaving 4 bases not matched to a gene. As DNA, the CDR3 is TGTGCCAGCAGCTTTGGGACTAGCAGTAACATTCAGTACTTC. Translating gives CASSFGTSSNIQYF.

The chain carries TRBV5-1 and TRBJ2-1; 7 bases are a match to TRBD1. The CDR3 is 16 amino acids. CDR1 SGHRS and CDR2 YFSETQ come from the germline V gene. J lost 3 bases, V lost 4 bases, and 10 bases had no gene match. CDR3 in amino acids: CASSPSATGFYNEQFF. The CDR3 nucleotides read TGCGCCAGCAGCCCAAGCGCGACAGGGTTCTACAATGAGCAGTTCTTC.

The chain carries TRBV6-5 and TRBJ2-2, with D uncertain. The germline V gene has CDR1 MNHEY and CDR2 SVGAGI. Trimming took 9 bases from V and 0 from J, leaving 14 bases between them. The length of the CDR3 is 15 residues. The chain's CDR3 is CASISISSNTGELFF. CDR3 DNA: TGTGCCAGTATAAGTATCAGTTCGAACACCGGGGAGCTGTTTTTT.

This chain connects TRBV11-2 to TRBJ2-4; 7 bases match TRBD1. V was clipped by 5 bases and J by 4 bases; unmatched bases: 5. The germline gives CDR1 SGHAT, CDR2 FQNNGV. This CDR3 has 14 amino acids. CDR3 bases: TGTGCCAGCAGCCAGGGACAGATTAAAAACATTCAGTACTTC. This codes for CASSQGQIKNIQYF.

Written as DNA, the CDR3 is TGTGCCAGCAGTTACTCTAACGAAGCAGGGCAGTATTTT. Translation: CASSYSNEAGQYF. The gene calls are TRBV6-5 and TRBJ2-3; D uncertain. CDR3 length equals 13 residues. V lost 0 bases, J lost 11 bases, and 12 bases lay in between. Germline CDR1 is MNHEY and CDR2 is SVGAGI.

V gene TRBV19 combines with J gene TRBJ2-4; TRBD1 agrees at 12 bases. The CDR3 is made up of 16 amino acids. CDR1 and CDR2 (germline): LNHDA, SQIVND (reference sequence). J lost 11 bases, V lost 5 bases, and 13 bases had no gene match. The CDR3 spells CASSPHAGTGGGVQYF. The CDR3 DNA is TGTGCCAGTAGTCCCCACGCCGGGACAGGGGGCGGAGTTCAGTACTTC.

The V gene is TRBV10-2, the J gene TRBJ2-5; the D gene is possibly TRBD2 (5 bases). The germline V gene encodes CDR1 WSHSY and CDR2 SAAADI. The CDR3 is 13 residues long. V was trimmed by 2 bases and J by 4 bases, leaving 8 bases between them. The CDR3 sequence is CASSEMAGETQYF. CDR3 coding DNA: TGCGCCAGCAGTGAGATGGCGGGAGAGACCCAGTACTTC.